This T cell receptor beta chain comes out of a study of T cell responses to AZD1222 COVID-19 vaccine. Study as a whole: Second-dose intervals near 4 or 12 weeks were combined. Study-level results: Distributed over spike, vaccine-associated CD4 TCRs predominated at 160-218 and 743-854. Clonal diversity may have been underestimated, and the donors were mostly white British, with more females than males.

The CDR3 is made up of 16 amino acids. CDR1 and CDR2 (germline): GTSNPN, SVGIG (reference sequence). V was trimmed by 0 bases and J by 6 bases, leaving 20 bases between them. As for this clone: The antigen is undetermined.

TCRdb's copy holds only in-frame clones and misses some; the assay was immunoSEQ multiplex PCR. The table includes fewer than 150,000 clones, 90% detected once. This receptor was identified in an adult in good health. This specimen consisted of peripheral blood, obtained on day 0 of AZD1222 vaccination. This rearrangement joins TRBV30 to TRBJ1-1; no firm D call. CDR3 DNA: TGTGCCTGGAGTGTATGGGGAGTATTTTCTATGGCTGAAGCTTTCTTT. This encodes CAWSVWGVFSMAEAFF.